What follows is one T cell receptor beta chain and its context. These data originate in a study of blood T cell repertoires in COVID-19. Repertoires were generated with immunoSEQ multiplex PCR, while TCRdb's copy carries only in-frame clones and drops some. This table holds fewer than 350,000 clones, about nine tenths found once. Germline lookup yields CDR1 SEHNR and CDR2 FQNEAQ (reference sequence). This CDR3 is 13 amino acids long. With V trimmed by 11 bases and J by 0 bases, 6 bases remained unmatched. The sequencing sample was made of PBMCs or T cells enriched from blood (not recorded which). This clonotype was obtained from a woman in her 40s who had recovered from COVID-19. The chain has TRBV7-9 and TRBJ2-7; TRBD2 aligns across 8 bases. CDR3 sequence reads: CADNAGGSYEQYF. The CDR3 DNA follows: TGTGCCGACAACGCGGGGGGCTCCTACGAGCAGTACTTC.